This T cell receptor beta chain was identified in a study of blood T cell repertoires in COVID-19. On the study more broadly: There were acute and convalescent COVID-19 samples, and they came from the United States, Italy and Spain.

The CDR3 sequence is 14 residues long. CDR1 and CDR2 from the germline V gene are SGHDT and YYEEEE. Trimming stripped 6 bases from V and 2 bases from J, with 15 bases between. In the source study's methods: Nucleated cell counts were estimated from reference gene primer amplification. The data were produced by immunoSEQ multiplex PCR, yet TCRdb's version contains in-frame clones alone and is incomplete. V and J calls and clone size are as listed in that table; D and trimming were resolved from the DNA. The sample includes roughly 230,000 clones, about 80% seen only once; the top ten take less than 8%.

The sequence was obtained from a woman in her fifties or sixties with acute or convalescent COVID-19. The chain has TRBV5-6 and TRBJ2-7; D is undetermined. Sequencing input: peripheral blood. CDR3 loop: CASTEQDLAYEQYF. The CDR3 DNA reads as TGTGCCAGCACCGAGCAGGATTTAGCCTACGAGCAGTACTTC.